This T cell receptor beta chain was identified during a study of read filtering for tumor transcriptome and immune sequencing. Molecular barcoded adaptors covering alpha/delta and beta/gamma chains were used on about 0.4 ug RNA. From the reads, TCRdb called clonotypes with MiXCR, one entry per CDR3 protein. The table has 65,000 or so distinct CDR3 sequences, around 19% seen once. This clonotype has ten or more counts. Germline values: CDR1 SQVTM, CDR2 ANQGSEA. Trimming took 6 bases from V and 6 from J; bases not matched to a gene: 8. The length of the CDR3 is 14 residues. The TCR was taken from a donor over 35 with multiple myeloma. The sequencing input was a population of CD138-negative cells sorted from bone marrow. The rearrangement joins TRBV29-1 to TRBJ2-2; 9 bases fit TRBD1. The CDR3 spells CSVSDRDRAGELFF. CDR3 DNA sequence: TGCAGCGTCTCGGACAGGGACAGGGCCGGGGAGCTGTTTTTT.